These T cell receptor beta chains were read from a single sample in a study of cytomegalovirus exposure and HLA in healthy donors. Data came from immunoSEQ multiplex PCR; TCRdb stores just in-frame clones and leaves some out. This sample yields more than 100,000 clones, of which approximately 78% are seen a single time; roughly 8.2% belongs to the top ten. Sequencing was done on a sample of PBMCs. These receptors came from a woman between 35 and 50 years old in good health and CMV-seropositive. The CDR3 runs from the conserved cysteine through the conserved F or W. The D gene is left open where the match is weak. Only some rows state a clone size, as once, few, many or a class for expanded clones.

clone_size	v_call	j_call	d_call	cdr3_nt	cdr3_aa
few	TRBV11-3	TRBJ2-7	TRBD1	TGTGCCAGCAGCCAACGGACAGGGACGTCCTACGAGCAGTACTTC	CASSQRTGTSYEQYF
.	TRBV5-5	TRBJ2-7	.	TGTGCCAGCAGCACCACAGTACTCTCCTACGAGCAGTACTTC	CASSTTVLSYEQYF
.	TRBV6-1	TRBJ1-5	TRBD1	TGTGCCAGCAGTGGGGGACAGTTTACAGATCAGCCCCAGCATTTT	CASSGGQFTDQPQHF
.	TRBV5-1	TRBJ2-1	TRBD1	TGCGCCAGCAGCTTAACAGGGGGCTCCTACAATGAGCAGTTCTTC	CASSLTGGSYNEQFF
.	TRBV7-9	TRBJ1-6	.	TGTGCCAGCAGCTTAGCAGGGGGGGGCTCCTATAATTCACCCCTCCACTTT	CASSLAGGGSYNSPLHF
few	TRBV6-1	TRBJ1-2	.	TGTGCCAGCAGTGAATTGGCAGGTGACTATGGCTACACCTTC	CASSELAGDYGYTF
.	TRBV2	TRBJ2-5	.	TGTGCCAGCAGCGGGCAGCCTGGGGAGGCCCAGTACTTC	CASSGQPGEAQYF
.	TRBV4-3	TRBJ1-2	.	TGCGCCAGCAGCCAAGATCATCGACAGACACCCTATGGCTACACCTTC	CASSQDHRQTPYGYTF
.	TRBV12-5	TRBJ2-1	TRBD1	TGTGCTAGTGGACGAGGGACAGTCTCCAATGAGCAGTTCTTC	CASGRGTVSNEQFF
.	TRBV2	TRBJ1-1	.	TGTGCCAGCAGCTTTAAGTTAGAGGGCCGAAACACTGAAGCTTTCTTT	CASSFKLEGRNTEAFF
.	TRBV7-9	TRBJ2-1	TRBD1	TGTGCCAGCAGCGACCGGGACAGGCCTCAGGAGCAGTTCTTC	CASSDRDRPQEQFF
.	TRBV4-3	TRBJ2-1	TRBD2	TGCGCCAGCAGCCTAGCGGGGGGCGACAATGAGCAGTTCTTC	CASSLAGGDNEQFF
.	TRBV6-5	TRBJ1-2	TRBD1	TGTGCCAGCAGTGAGACGGACAGGGACAATGGCTACACCTTC	CASSETDRDNGYTF
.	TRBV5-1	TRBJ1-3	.	TGCGCCAGCAGCGGGGGGACTGTTGGAAACACCATATATTTT	CASSGGTVGNTIYF
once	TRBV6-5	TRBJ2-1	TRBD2	TGTGCCAGCAGGCGTCCTAGCGGGGGGGTAAATGAGCAGTTCTTC	CASRRPSGGVNEQFF
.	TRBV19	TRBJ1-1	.	TGTGCCAGTAAGACAAGTGAATCTGAAGCTTTCTTT	CASKTSESEAFF
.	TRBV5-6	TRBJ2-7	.	TGTGCCAGCAGCTTTGAGAGGGTCGACGAGCAGTACTTC	CASSFERVDEQYF
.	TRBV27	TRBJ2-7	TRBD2	TGTGCCAGCAGTCCCGGACTAGGTAACGAGCAGTACTTC	CASSPGLGNEQYF
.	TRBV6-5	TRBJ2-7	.	.	CASSTSGYYEQYF
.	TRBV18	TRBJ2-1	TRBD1	TGTGCCAGCACCCAGAGTACAGGGGGCAATGAGCAGTTCTTC	CASTQSTGGNEQFF
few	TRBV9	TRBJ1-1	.	TGTGCCAGCAGCGTGCAAGGGGCCGCCACTGAAGCTTTCTTT	CASSVQGAATEAFF
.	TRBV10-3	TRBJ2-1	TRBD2	TGTGCCATCAGTGACCGGGAGGATGAGCAGTTCTTC	CAISDREDEQFF
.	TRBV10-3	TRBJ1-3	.	TGTGCCATCAGTGAAACAGACGGCTCTGGAAACACCATATATTTT	CAISETDGSGNTIYF
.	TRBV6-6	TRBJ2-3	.	TGTGCCAGCAGTAAGGGACAAAGCACAGATACGCAGTATTTT	CASSKGQSTDTQYF
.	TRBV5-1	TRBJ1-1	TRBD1	TGCGCCAGCAGCGGAGGACAGGGGAACACTGAAGCTTTCTTT	CASSGGQGNTEAFF
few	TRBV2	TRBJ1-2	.	TGTGCCAGGCTGGATAACACTGGACAGACCTATGGCTACACCTTC	CARLDNTGQTYGYTF
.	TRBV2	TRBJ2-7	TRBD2	TGTGCCAGCTCCCCCCGGGCTAGCGGGGCCGGATACGAGCAGTACTTC	CASSPRASGAGYEQYF
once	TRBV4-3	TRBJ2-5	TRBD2	TGCGCCAGCAGCCAAGAAACTAGCGGACAAGAGACCCAGTACTTC	CASSQETSGQETQYF
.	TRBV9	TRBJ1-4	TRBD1	TGTGCCAGCAGCGAGGGGACAGGGACCACTGAAAAACTGTTTTTT	CASSEGTGTTEKLFF
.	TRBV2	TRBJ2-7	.	TGTGCCAGCAGAGGGGCCAGAAACTCCTACGAGCAGTACTTC	CASRGARNSYEQYF
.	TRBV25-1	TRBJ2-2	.	TGCGCCAGCAGTGAGCGGCGGAACACCGGGGAGCTGTTTTTT	CASSERRNTGELFF
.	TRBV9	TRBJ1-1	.	TGTGCCAGCAGCGCTACGGGAGGGGGGCTGGGCACTGAAGCTTTCTTT	CASSATGGGLGTEAFF
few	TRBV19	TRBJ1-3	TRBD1	TGTGCCAGTTCGGACAGGGGGAATGGAAACACCATATATTTT	CASSDRGNGNTIYF
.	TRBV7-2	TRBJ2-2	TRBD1	TGTGCCAGCAGCTCTCCGCCAGGGGGCTTCTACACCGGGGAGCTGTTTTTT	CASSSPPGGFYTGELFF
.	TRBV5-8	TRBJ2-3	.	TGTGCCAGCAGCCTAGGACTGAAAGGAGATACGCAGTATTTT	CASSLGLKGDTQYF